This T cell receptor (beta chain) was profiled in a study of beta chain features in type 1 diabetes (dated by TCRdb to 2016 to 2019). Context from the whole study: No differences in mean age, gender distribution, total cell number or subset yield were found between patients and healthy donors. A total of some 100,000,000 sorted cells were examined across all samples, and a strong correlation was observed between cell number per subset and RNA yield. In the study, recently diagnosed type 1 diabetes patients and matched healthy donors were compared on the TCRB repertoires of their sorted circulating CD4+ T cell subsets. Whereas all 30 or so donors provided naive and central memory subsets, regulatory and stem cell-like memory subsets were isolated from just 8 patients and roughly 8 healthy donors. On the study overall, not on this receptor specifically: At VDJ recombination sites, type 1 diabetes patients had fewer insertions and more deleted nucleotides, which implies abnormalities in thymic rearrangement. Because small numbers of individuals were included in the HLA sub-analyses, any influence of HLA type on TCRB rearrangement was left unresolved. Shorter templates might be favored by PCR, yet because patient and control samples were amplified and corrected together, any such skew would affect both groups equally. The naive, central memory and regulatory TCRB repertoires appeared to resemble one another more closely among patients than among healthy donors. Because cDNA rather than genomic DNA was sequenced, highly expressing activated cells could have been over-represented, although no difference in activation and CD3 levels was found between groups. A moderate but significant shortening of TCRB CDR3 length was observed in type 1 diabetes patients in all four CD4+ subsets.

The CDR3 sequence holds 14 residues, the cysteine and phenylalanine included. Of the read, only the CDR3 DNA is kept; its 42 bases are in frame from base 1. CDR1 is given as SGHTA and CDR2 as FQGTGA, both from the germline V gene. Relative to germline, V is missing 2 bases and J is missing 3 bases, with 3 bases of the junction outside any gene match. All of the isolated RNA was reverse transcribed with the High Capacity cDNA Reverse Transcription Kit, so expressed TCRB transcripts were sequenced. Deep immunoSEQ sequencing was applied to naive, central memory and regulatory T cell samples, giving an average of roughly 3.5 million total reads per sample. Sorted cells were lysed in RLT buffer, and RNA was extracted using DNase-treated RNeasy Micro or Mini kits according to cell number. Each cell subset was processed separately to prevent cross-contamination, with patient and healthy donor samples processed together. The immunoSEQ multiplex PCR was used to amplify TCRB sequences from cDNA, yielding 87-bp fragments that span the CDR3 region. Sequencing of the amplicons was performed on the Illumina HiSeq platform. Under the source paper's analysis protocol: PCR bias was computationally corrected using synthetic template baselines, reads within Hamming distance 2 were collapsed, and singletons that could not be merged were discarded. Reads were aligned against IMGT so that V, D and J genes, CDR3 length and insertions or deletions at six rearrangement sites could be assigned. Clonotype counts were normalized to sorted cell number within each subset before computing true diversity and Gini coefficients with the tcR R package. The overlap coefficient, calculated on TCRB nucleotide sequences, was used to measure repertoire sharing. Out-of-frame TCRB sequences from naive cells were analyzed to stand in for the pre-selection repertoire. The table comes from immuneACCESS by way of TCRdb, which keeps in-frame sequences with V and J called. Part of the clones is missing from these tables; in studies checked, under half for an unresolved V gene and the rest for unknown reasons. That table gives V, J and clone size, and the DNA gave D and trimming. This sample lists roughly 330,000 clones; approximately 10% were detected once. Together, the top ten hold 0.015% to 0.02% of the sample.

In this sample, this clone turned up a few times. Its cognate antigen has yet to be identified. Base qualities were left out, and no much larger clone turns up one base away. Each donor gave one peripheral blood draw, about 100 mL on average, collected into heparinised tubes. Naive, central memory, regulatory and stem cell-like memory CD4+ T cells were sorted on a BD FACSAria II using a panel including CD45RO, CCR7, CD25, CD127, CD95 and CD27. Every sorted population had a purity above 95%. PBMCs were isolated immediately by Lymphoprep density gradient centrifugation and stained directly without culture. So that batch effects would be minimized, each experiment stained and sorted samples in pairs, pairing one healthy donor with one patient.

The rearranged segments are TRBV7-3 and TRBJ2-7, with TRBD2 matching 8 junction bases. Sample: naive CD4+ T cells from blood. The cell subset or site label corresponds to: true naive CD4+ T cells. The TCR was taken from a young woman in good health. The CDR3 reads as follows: CASSLLSGSYEQYF. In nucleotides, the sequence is TGTGCCAGCAGCTTACTCAGCGGGAGCTACGAGCAGTACTTC.